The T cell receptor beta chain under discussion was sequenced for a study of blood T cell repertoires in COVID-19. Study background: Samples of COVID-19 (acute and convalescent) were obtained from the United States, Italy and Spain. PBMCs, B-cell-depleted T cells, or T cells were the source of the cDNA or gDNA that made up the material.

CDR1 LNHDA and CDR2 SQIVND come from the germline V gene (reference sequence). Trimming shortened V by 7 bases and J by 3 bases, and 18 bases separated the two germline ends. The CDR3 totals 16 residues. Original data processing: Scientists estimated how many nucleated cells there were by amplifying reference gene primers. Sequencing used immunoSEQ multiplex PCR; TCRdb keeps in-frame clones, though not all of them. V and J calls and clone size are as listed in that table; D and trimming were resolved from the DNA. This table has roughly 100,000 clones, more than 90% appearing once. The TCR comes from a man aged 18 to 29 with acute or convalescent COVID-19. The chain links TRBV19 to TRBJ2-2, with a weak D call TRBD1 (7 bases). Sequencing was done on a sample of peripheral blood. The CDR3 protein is CASMGPGGSDTGELFF. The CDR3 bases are TGTGCCAGTATGGGACCAGGGGGGAGCGACACCGGGGAGCTGTTTTTT.